The 20 T cell receptor beta chains listed next were all sequenced from one sample in a study of T cells in Graves' hyperthyroidism and ophthalmopathy. RNA transcripts served as the template for amplifying TCR beta CDR3 regions. During a first-round RT-PCR of the TCR CDR3, the HTBI primer set was used. TCRdb itself ran the multiplex PCR reads through MiXCR, one entry per CDR3 protein. Of approximately 700,000 distinct CDR3 sequences listed, 16% are singletons. The sequenced sample consisted of blood. These receptors all stem from a man between 18 and 29 years old with Graves' hyperthyroidism.

With respect to this clonotype: Being one base from a much bigger clone, this may be a read error. The chain recombines TRBV24-1 with TRBJ2-7; 8 positions agree with TRBD2. Per germline, CDR1 KGHDR and CDR2 SFDVKD. V was pared by 0 bases and J by 7 bases, with 4 bases of the junction left unmatched. This CDR3 is 14 amino acids long. CDR3 region: CATSDLSGSDEQYF. DNA of the CDR3: TGTGCCACCAGTGATTTGAGCGGGAGCGATGAGCAGTACTTC.

This clonotype was seen a few times. The chain is built from TRBV27 and TRBJ2-1; 7 bases are shared with TRBD1. Trimming removed 6 bases from V and 0 bases from J; junction bases left unmatched: 8. The length of the CDR3 is 16 residues. In germline, CDR1 is MNHEY, CDR2 SMNVEV (reference sequence). CDR3 sequence (DNA): TGTGCCAGCAGAGCCAGGGGGAGTAGCTCCTACAATGAGCAGTTCTTC. Protein sequence: CASRARGSSSYNEQFF.

This rearrangement joins TRBV11-2 to TRBJ2-7; D call uncertain. The CDR3 loop spans 14 amino acids. Germline-derived CDR1 and CDR2 are SGHAT and FQNNGV. Trimming removed 1 base from V and 1 base from J, with 8 bases in between. CDR3 loop: CASSLVQRSYEQYF. The DNA of the CDR3 is TGTGCCAGCAGCTTAGTCCAGAGATCCTACGAGCAGTACTTC.

This clonotype was counted between two and nine times. This rearrangement joins TRBV30 to TRBJ1-6; 8 nucleotides line up with TRBD1. V shed 2 bases and J 8 bases; nucleotides not matched to a gene: 5. Germline CDR1 and CDR2: GTSNPN and SVGIG (reference sequence). This CDR3 is 14 amino acids long. The CDR3 sequence: CAWSRTGRDSPLHF. The CDR3 DNA sequence: TGTGCCTGGAGTCGGACAGGGAGAGATTCACCCCTCCACTTT.

The rearrangement links TRBV7-2 to TRBJ2-7; 9 bases map to TRBD2. V shed 3 bases and J 3 bases; nucleotides not matched to a gene: 9. Per germline, CDR1 SGHTA and CDR2 FQGNSA. The CDR3 sequence is 16 residues long. Here the CDR3 DNA reads TGTGCCAGCAGCTTGGCTAGTAGCGGGGGCCTCTACGAGCAGTACTTC. This encodes CASSLASSGGLYEQYF.

This clonotype has just a few counts. The chain has TRBV6-1 and TRBJ2-5; 11 nucleotides align to TRBD2. Trimming cost V 11 bases and J 2 bases; bases outside gene matches: 10. Germline-derived CDR1 and CDR2 are MNHNS and SASEGT. The CDR3 length is 15 residues. In DNA form, the CDR3 reads TGTGCCGCCTCTCGACTAGCGGGGCGACAAGAGACCCAGTACTTC. Protein: CAASRLAGRQETQYF.

In its sample, this clonotype was seen a few times. CDR3 DNA: TGCAGTGCTAGAGAAAGTGAGCAGGCCCAAGAGACCCAGTACTTC. Amino acids: CSARESEQAQETQYF. The chain couples TRBV20-1 to TRBJ2-5; D ambiguous. Germline CDR1 is DFQATT and CDR2 is SNEGSKA (reference sequence). This CDR3 is built from 15 residues. V was clipped by 0 bases and J by 1 base, with 12 bases between them.

The gene calls are TRBV29-1 and TRBJ2-1, with 7 bases that match TRBD1. Germline loops: CDR1 SQVTM, CDR2 ANQGSEA. With 6 bases clipped from V and 5 bases from J, the junction kept 7 bases outside the gene matches. The length of the CDR3 is 13 residues. The CDR3 DNA reads as TGCAGCGTACCGGGACAGAACCACAATGAGCAGTTCTTC. Translation: CSVPGQNHNEQFF.

The rearrangement links TRBV27 to TRBJ1-2, with D possibly matching TRBD1 (5 bases). The CDR3 loop spans 12 amino acids. The germline CDR1 and CDR2 sequences are MNHEY and SMNVEV (reference sequence). Trimming removed 6 bases from V and 8 bases from J, with 13 bases in between. The CDR3 loop is CASSRAGRGYTF. CDR3 in DNA: TGTGCCAGCAGCCGGGCAGGGAGGGGCTACACCTTC.

J is TRBJ2-7 and V is TRBV6-1; no firm D call. The germline V and J ends were trimmed by 6 bases and 0 bases, with 12 bases remaining between them. The CDR3 loop spans 14 amino acids. In germline, CDR1 is MNHNS, CDR2 SASEGT. The CDR3 nucleotides read TGTGCCAGCAGGCCTCCGGCTGTCTCCTACGAGCAGTACTTC. This encodes CASRPPAVSYEQYF.

V usage is TRBV13 and J usage is TRBJ2-7; D is perhaps TRBD1 (6 bases). Trimming removed 1 base at V and 3 bases at J, with 13 bases between. The CDR3 consists of 15 residues. Germline V gives CDR1 PRHDT, CDR2 FYEKMQ (reference sequence). The CDR3 nucleotides are TGTGCCAGCAGCTTAGACAGGGCTTCTTTCTACGAGCAGTACTTC. Translating it yields CASSLDRASFYEQYF.

The count of this clonotype is one. The chain recombines TRBV9 with TRBJ1-4; 8 bases fit TRBD1. The CDR3 length is 15 residues. Germline V CDR1 and CDR2: SGDLS, YYNGEE. Unmatched junction bases numbered 9, after V lost 4 bases and J lost 7 bases. Here the CDR3 DNA reads TGTGCCAGCAGCACCTCAGGGGGCGTGAGTGAAAAACTGTTTTTT. This gives the protein CASSTSGGVSEKLFF.

The V call is TRBV29-1, the J call TRBJ1-2; no reliable D call. V was clipped by 0 bases and J by 1 base, with 6 bases between them. The CDR3 consists of 13 residues. Germline CDR1 and CDR2: SQVTM and ANQGSEA. This CDR3 is CSVEDKDNYGYTF. In DNA form, the CDR3 reads TGCAGCGTTGAAGATAAGGATAACTATGGCTACACCTTC.

This clonotype occurred a few times. The chain recombines TRBV4-2 with TRBJ1-2, with TRBD1 as a possible D gene (6 bases). Germline values: CDR1 LGHNA, CDR2 YNFKEQ. The CDR3 consists of 16 residues. V was cut by 5 bases and J by 5 bases, with 21 bases left in between. The CDR3 protein is CASSSTPGPGAYGYTF. The CDR3 bases are TGTGCCAGCAGCTCTACACCGGGCCCGGGGGCTTATGGCTACACCTTC.

The genes are TRBV28 and TRBJ1-5; D is perhaps TRBD1 (6 bases). V dropped 2 bases and J dropped 2 bases, with 13 bases sitting between them. CDR3 length: 16 amino acids. Germline loops: CDR1 MDHEN, CDR2 SYDVKM. CDR3 coding DNA: TGTGCCAGCAGTTTAAGTCTCCCAGGGGGCAATCAGCCCCAGCATTTT. Amino acids: CASSLSLPGGNQPQHF.

There are a few counts of this clonotype. CDR3 DNA: TGTGCCAGCAGCTCGGGGCCCAGGCAGTTCTTC. Encoded protein: CASSSGPRQFF. The chain recombines TRBV7-2 with TRBJ2-1, with D perhaps given as TRBD1 or TRBD2 (5 bases each). Germline CDR1 is SGHTA and CDR2 is FQGNSA. The CDR3 loop spans 11 amino acids. Trimming left V 4 bases short and J 12 bases short, with 10 bases between.

This clonotype was seen more than once but under ten times. The genes are TRBV4-3 and TRBJ2-7; perhaps TRBD1 as D (5 bases). The V gene's germline CDR1 is LGHNA and CDR2 YSLEER. This CDR3 region has 15 residues. V dropped 4 bases and J dropped 2 bases, with 15 bases sitting between them. DNA for the CDR3: TGCGCCAGCAGCCCAAGGGTAGGGGCCACCTACGAGCAGTACTTC. Amino acid sequence: CASSPRVGATYEQYF.

The chain employs TRBV11-3 and TRBJ1-1, with D possibly being TRBD1 (6 bases). This CDR3 spans 15 amino acids. Trimming pared 5 bases from V and 3 bases from J, leaving 16 bases between. Germline lookup yields CDR1 SGHNT and CDR2 YENEEA. CDR3 in amino acids: CASSTFPGHHTEAFF. CDR3 nucleotides: TGTGCCAGCAGCACCTTCCCGGGACACCACACTGAAGCTTTCTTT.

This clonotype appeared a few times. The chain joins TRBV4-1 to TRBJ2-1, with 9 bases fitting TRBD2. The CDR3 totals 13 residues. The trim removed 1 base at V and 8 bases at J, leaving 0 bases unmatched. Germline values: CDR1 MGHRA, CDR2 YSYEKL. In DNA form, the CDR3 reads TGCGCCAGCAGCCAAGTAGCGGGAGATGAGCAGTTCTTC. It is translated as CASSQVAGDEQFF.

The chain employs TRBV10-3 and TRBJ2-1; perhaps TRBD1 as D (6 bases). The V and J ends lost 6 bases and 3 bases respectively, with 9 bases between them. Germline V gene lookup returns CDR1 ENHRY and CDR2 SYGVKD. The CDR3 contains 13 residues. CDR3 residues: CAIRGTNYNEQFF. The CDR3 DNA reads TGTGCCATCAGGGGGACAAACTACAATGAGCAGTTCTTC.